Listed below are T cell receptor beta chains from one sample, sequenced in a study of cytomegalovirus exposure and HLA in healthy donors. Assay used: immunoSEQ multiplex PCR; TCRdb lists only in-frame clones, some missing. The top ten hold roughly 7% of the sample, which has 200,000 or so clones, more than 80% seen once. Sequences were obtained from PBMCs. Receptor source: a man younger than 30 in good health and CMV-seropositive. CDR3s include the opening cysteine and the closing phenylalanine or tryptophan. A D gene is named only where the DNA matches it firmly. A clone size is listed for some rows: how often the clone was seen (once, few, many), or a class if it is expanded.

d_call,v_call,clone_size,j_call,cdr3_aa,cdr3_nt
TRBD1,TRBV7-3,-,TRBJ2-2,CAGRISGTGEAGELFF,TGTGCCGGCCGAATTTCCGGGACAGGGGAGGCCGGGGAGCTGTTTTTT
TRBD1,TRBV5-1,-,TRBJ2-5,CASSYRTGTTGRTQYF,TGCGCCAGCAGCTATCGGACAGGTACGACCGGGCGGACCCAGTACTTC
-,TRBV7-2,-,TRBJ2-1,CASSPLASSYNEQFF,TGTGCCAGCAGCCCACTAGCAAGCTCCTACAATGAGCAGTTCTTC
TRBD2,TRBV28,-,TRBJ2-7,CASSPGLAGEKYF,TGTGCCAGCAGTCCGGGACTAGCGGGAGAAAAGTACTTC
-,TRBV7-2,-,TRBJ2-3,CASSPLAGTSTDTQYF,TGTGCCAGCAGCCCCTTGGCCGGGACTTCCACAGATACGCAGTATTTT
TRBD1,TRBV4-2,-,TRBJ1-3,CASSRGTDSGNTIYF,TGTGCCAGCAGCCGAGGGACAGACTCTGGAAACACCATATATTTT
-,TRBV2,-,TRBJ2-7,CASSWDSSYEQYF,TGTGCCAGCAGTTGGGACTCGAGTTACGAGCAGTACTTC
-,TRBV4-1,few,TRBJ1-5,CASSRTALDQPQHF,TGCGCCAGCAGCCGTACAGCTCTCGATCAGCCCCAGCATTTT
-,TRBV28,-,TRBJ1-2,CASRSPGGMRFPYGYTF,TGTGCCAGCAGATCCCCCGGGGGGATGAGGTTTCCCTATGGCTACACCTTC
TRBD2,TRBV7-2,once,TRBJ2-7,CASSRRTSGRAGDEQYF,TGTGCCAGCAGCCGAAGAACTAGCGGGAGGGCCGGCGACGAGCAGTACTTC
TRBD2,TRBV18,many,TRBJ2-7,CASSRGLAAYEQYF,TGTGCCAGCTCACGGGGACTAGCGGCCTACGAGCAGTACTTC
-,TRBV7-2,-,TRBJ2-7,CASSLGGLFTYEQYF,TGTGCCAGCAGCTTAGGCGGGCTGTTCACCTACGAGCAGTACTTC
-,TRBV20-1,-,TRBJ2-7,CSARAGYEQYF,TGCAGTGCTAGAGCCGGCTACGAGCAGTACTTC
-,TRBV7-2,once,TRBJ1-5,CASSSSGVNNQPQHF,TGTGCCAGCAGCTCCTCCGGGGTTAACAATCAGCCCCAGCATTTT
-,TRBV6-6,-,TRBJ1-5,CASSSETGPQHF,TGTGCCAGCAGTTCCGAGACGGGACCCCAGCATTTT